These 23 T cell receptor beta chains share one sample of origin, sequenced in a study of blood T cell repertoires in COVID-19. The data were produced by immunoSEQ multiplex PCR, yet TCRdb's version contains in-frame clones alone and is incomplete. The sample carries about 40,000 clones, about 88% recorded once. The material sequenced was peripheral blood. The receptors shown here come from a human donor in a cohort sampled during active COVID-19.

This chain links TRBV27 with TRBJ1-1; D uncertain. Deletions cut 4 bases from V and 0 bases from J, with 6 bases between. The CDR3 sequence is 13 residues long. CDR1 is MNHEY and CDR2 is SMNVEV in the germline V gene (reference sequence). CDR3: CASSWAMNTEAFF. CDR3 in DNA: TGTGCCAGCAGTTGGGCTATGAACACTGAAGCTTTCTTT.

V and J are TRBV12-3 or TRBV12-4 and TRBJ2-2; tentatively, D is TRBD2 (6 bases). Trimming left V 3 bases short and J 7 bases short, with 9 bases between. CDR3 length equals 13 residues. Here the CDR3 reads CASSFGGIGELFF. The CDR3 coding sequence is TGTGCCAGCAGTTTTGGGGGGATCGGGGAGCTGTTTTTT.

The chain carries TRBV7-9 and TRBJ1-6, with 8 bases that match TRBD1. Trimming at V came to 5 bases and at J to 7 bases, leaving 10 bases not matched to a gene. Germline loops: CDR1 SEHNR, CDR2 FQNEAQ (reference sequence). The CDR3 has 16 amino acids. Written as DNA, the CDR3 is TGTGCCAGCAGCCTTCGGACAGGGCAAGGGAATTCACCCCTCCACTTT. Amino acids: CASSLRTGQGNSPLHF. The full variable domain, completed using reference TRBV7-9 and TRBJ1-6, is DTGVSQNPRHKITKRGQNVTFRCDPISEHNRLYWYRQTLGQGPEFLTYFQNEAQLEKSRLLSDRFSAERPKGSFSTLEIQRTEQGDSAMYLCASSLRTGQGNSPLHFGNGTRLTVT.

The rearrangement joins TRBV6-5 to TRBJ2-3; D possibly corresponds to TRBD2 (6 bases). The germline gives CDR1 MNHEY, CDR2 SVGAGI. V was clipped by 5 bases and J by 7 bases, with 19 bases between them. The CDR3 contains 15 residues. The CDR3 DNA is TGTGCCAGCAGTACACCGGGACTGGTCGGGAATACGCAGTATTTT. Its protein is CASSTPGLVGNTQYF.

This chain's CDR3 is CASSSPTGFNQPQHF. CDR3 nucleotides: TGTGCCAGCAGTTCCCCGACAGGGTTCAATCAGCCCCAGCATTTT. The chain links TRBV6-6 to TRBJ1-5, with TRBD1 identical over 7 bases. V gave up 4 bases and J gave up 3 bases; unmatched junction bases: 6. Looked up from germline, CDR1 is MNHNY and CDR2 is SVGAGI (reference sequence). The CDR3 runs to 15 residues.

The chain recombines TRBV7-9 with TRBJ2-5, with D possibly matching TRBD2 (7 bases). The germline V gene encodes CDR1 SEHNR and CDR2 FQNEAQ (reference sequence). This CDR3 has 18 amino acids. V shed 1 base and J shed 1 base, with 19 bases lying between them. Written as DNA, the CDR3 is TGTGCCAGCAGCTTAGTAAGGGGGGGCGACAAGACCCAAGAGACCCAGTACTTC. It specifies CASSLVRGGDKTQETQYF. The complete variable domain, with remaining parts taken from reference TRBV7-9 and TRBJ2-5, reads DTGVSQNPRHKITKRGQNVTFRCDPISEHNRLYWYRQTLGQGPEFLTYFQNEAQLEKSRLLSDRFSAERPKGSFSTLEIQRTEQGDSAMYLCASSLVRGGDKTQETQYFGPGTRLLVL.

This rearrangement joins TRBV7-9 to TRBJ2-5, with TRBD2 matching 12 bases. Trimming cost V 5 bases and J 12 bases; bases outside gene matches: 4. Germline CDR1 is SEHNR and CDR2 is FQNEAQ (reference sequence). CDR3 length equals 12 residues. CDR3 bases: TGTGCCAGCAGCCCCGGACTAGCGGGGAAGTACTTC. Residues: CASSPGLAGKYF.

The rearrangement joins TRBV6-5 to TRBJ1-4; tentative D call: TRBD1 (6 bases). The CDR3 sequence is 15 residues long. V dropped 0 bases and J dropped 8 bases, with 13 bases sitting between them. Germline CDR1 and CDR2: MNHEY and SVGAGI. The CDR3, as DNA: TGTGCCAGCAGTTACTCATCGGCGGGGGCGGAAAAACTGTTTTTT. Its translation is CASSYSSAGAEKLFF.

The CDR3 bases are TGTGCCAGCAGCGGCACCCCCGGGACAGCGGGCCGTGGCTACACCTTC. This gives the protein CASSGTPGTAGRGYTF. This rearrangement joins TRBV11-2 to TRBJ1-2; TRBD1 agrees at 7 bases. The V gene end was trimmed by 5 bases and the J gene end by 7 bases; junction bases not matched to a gene: 16. The CDR3 length is 16 residues. Germline V lookup: CDR1 SGHAT, CDR2 FQNNGV.

The CDR3 coding sequence is TGTGCCAGCAGCTTCTCGGGTGACTCCTATAATTCACCCCTCCACTTT. The encoded protein is CASSFSGDSYNSPLHF. The chain joins TRBV5-5 to TRBJ1-6; D not resolved. Germline loops: CDR1 SGHKS, CDR2 YYEKEE (reference sequence). Trimming left V 2 bases short and J 0 bases short, with 9 bases between. This CDR3 has 16 residues.

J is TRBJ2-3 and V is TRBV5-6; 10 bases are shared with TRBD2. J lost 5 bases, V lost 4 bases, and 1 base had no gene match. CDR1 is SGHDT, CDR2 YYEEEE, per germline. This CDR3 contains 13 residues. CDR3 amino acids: CASSLAGEDTQYF. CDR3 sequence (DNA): TGTGCCAGCAGCCTAGCGGGGGAAGATACGCAGTATTTT.

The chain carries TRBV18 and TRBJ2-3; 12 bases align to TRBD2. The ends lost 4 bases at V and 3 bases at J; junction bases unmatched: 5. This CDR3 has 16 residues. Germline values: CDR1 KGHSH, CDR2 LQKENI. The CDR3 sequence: CASSHSGLAGTDTQYF. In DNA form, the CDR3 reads TGTGCCAGCTCACACTCAGGACTAGCGGGGACAGATACGCAGTATTTT.

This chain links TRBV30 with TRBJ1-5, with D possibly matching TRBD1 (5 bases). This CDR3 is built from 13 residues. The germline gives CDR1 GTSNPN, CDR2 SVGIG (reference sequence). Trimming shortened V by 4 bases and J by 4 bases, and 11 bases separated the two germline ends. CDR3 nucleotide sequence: TGTGCCTGGACGGAAGGGGCTAATCAGCCCCAGCATTTT. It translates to CAWTEGANQPQHF.

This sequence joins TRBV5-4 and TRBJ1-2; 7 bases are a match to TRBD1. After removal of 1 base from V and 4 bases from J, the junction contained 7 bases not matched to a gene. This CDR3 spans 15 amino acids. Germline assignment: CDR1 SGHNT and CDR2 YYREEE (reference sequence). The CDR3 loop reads CASSLYDRAAYGYTF. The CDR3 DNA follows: TGTGCCAGCAGCTTGTATGACAGGGCAGCCTATGGCTACACCTTC.

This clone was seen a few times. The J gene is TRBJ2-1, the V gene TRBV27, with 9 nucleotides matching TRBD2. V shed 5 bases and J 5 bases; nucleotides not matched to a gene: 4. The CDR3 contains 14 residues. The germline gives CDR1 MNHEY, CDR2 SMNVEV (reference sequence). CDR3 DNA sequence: TGTGCCAGCAGTCCGAGGACTAGCGACAATGAGCAGTTCTTC. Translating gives CASSPRTSDNEQFF.

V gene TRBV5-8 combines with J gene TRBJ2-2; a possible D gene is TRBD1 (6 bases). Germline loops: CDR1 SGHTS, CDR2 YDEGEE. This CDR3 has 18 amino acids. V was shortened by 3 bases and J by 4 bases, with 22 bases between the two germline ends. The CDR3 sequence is CASSSRRDIFLGTGELFF. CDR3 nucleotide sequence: TGTGCCAGCAGCTCGCGCCGGGACATCTTCCTGGGCACCGGGGAGCTGTTTTTT. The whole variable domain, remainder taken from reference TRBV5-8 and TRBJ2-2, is EAGVTQSPTHLIKTRGQQATLRCSPISGHTSVYWYQQALGLGLQFLLWYDEGEERNRGNFPPRFSGRQFPNYSSELNVNALELEDSALYLCASSSRRDIFLGTGELFFGEGSRLTVL.

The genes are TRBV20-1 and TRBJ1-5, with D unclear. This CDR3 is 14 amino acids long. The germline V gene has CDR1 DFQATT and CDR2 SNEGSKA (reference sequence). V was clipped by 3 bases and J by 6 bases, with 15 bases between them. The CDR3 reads CSASGLAPGQPQHF. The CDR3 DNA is TGCAGTGCTAGTGGTCTCGCCCCCGGTCAGCCCCAGCATTTT.

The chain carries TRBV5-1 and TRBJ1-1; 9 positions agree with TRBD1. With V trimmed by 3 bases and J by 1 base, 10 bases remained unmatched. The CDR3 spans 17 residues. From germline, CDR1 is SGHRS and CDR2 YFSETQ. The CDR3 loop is CASSSGQGIWGNTEAFF. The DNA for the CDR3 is TGCGCCAGCAGCTCTGGACAGGGGATATGGGGGAACACTGAAGCTTTCTTT.

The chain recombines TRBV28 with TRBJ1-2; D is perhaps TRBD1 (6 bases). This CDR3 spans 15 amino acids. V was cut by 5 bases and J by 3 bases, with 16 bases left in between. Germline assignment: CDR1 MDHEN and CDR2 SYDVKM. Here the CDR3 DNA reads TGTGCCAGCAGTCAAGAAGACAGGCGTCACTATGGCTACACCTTC. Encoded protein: CASSQEDRRHYGYTF.

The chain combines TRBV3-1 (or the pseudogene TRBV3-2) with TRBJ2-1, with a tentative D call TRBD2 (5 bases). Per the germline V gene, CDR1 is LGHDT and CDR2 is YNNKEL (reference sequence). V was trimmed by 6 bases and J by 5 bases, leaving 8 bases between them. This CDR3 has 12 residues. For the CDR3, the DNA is TGTGCCAGCAGGGGAGCCGACAATGAGCAGTTCTTC. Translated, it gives CASRGADNEQFF.

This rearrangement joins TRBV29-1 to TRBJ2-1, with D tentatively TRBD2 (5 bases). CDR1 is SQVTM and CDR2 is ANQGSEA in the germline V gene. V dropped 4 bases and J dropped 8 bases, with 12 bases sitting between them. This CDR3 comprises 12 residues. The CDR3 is CSVGFVGDEQFF. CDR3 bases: TGCAGCGTTGGGTTCGTCGGGGATGAGCAGTTCTTC.

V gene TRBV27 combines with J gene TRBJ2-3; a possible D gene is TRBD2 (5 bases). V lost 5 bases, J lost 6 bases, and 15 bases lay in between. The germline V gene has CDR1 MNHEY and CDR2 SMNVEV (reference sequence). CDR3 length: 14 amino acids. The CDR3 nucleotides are TGTGCCAGCAGTCAAAAAACTACGGGGGATACGCAGTATTTT. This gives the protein CASSQKTTGDTQYF.

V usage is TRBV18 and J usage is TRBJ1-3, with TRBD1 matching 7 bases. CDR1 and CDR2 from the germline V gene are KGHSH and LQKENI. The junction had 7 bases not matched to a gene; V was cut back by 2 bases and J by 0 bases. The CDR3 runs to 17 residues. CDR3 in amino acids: CASSPAAGGGSGNTIYF. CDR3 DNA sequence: TGTGCCAGCTCACCAGCCGCAGGGGGAGGCTCTGGAAACACCATATATTTT.